These 32 T cell receptor beta chains share one sample of origin, sequenced in a study of T-cell reconstitution after alpha-beta-depleted transplantation in children. A TCRbeta library incorporating unique molecular identifiers was prepared. Via MiXCR, TCRdb re-called the PCR reads, giving one row per CDR3 protein. The repertoire includes about a million distinct CDR3 sequences, 25% to 35% of them detected once, and roughly 27% sits in the top ten. The sample in question was PBMCs, mostly from graft donor cells, obtained 360 days after TCRalphabeta/CD19-depleted stem cell transplant. These receptors were obtained from a boy less than two years old who had a stem cell transplant for SCID, so the T cells may come from the graft donor.

In this sample, this clonotype turned up a few times. The V and J genes are TRBV11-2 and TRBJ2-1; 9 nucleotides align to TRBD1. Germline CDR1 and CDR2: SGHAT and FQNNGV. The CDR3 has 17 amino acids. V dropped 2 bases and J dropped 9; count of bases not matched to a gene: 14. This CDR3 is CASSLWGQGRGQAEQFF. CDR3 sequence (DNA): TGTGCCAGCAGCTTATGGGGACAGGGCCGGGGGCAGGCTGAGCAGTTCTTC.

The chain joins TRBV7-6 to TRBJ2-1; tentative D call: TRBD2 (6 bases). CDR3 size: 18 residues. Trimming pared 3 bases from V and 2 bases from J, leaving 20 bases between. Germline V lookup: CDR1 SGHVS, CDR2 FNYEAQ. As DNA, the CDR3 is TGTGCCAGCAGCTTTATAGCGGAGGGGCCGCGGGCCTACAATGAGCAGTTCTTC. Residues: CASSFIAEGPRAYNEQFF.

The rearrangement links TRBV12-3 or TRBV12-4 to TRBJ2-7; TRBD1 matches 8 bases. Trimming at V came to 4 bases and at J to 2 bases, leaving 10 bases not matched to a gene. The CDR3 is made up of 16 amino acids. The chain's CDR3 is CASSSPTGGPPYEQYF. The CDR3 nucleotides read TGTGCCAGCAGTTCCCCCACAGGGGGACCTCCCTACGAGCAGTACTTC.

This clonotype was counted between two and nine times. This chain uses TRBV6-1 with TRBJ1-4; possible D gene TRBD1, 5 bases. Germline CDR1 reads MNHNS; CDR2 reads SASEGT. The CDR3 runs 15 residues. Trimming removed 6 bases from V and 5 bases from J, with 16 bases in between. The CDR3 loop is CASSRQTARNEKLFF. DNA of the CDR3: TGTGCCAGCAGCCGGCAGACAGCTCGGAATGAAAAACTGTTTTTT.

This clonotype was counted a few times. The V gene is TRBV5-1, the J gene TRBJ2-2; no definite D call. The CDR3 extends over 17 amino acids. V shed 4 bases and J shed 0 bases, with 16 bases lying between them. Germline loops: CDR1 SGHRS, CDR2 YFSETQ. Written as DNA, the CDR3 is TGCGCCAGCAGCACGACGACGGCCGATACGAACACCGGGGAGCTGTTTTTT. Translated: CASSTTTADTNTGELFF.

This rearrangement joins TRBV12-3 or TRBV12-4 to TRBJ1-1; no definite D call. Trimming took off 8 bases at V and 8 bases at J, with 12 bases between the two ends. This CDR3 is built from 11 residues. CDR3 in amino acids: CASGVTPEAFF. The CDR3 DNA is TGTGCCAGCGGGGTGACGCCCGAAGCTTTCTTT.

This clonotype showed up just a few times. This sequence joins TRBV20-1 and TRBJ1-1, with 10 nucleotides matching TRBD1. Germline V gene lookup returns CDR1 DFQATT and CDR2 SNEGSKA (reference sequence). Trimming at V came to 3 bases and at J to 1 base, leaving 2 bases not matched to a gene. This CDR3 contains 14 residues. CDR3 DNA: TGCAGTGCTAGGGGGGACAGGGGGAACACTGAAGCTTTCTTT. It yields the protein CSARGDRGNTEAFF.

The chain links TRBV7-2 to TRBJ2-3; no clear D gene. CDR3 length: 14 amino acids. The V end was cut by 5 bases, the J end by 6 bases, with 15 bases between. Germline V CDR1 and CDR2: SGHTA, FQGNSA. CDR3: CASSILSPMDTQYF. As DNA, the CDR3 is TGTGCCAGCAGCATCCTCTCTCCCATGGATACGCAGTATTTT.

The CDR3, as DNA: TGTGCCAGCAGCTTAATCCGTTCTATCCAAGAGACCCAGTACTTC. Translated: CASSLIRSIQETQYF. This chain links TRBV7-2 with TRBJ2-5, with D unclear. V was cut by 2 bases and J by 1 base, with 11 bases left in between. The CDR3 contains 15 residues. Germline CDR1 and CDR2: SGHTA and FQGNSA.

This clonotype showed up just a few times. For the CDR3, the DNA is TGCAGTGCTAGTAAGGCTAGCGGGGGGGCCCGTCAGGAAACTATCGGGGAGCTGTTTTTT. Protein product: CSASKASGGARQETIGELFF. The rearrangement joins TRBV20-1 to TRBJ2-2, with 12 nucleotides matching TRBD2. V lost 3 bases, J lost 7 bases, and 21 bases stayed unmatched. CDR1 is DFQATT and CDR2 is SNEGSKA in the germline V gene (reference sequence). This CDR3 has 20 amino acids.

In this sample, this clonotype turned up a few times. The CDR3 loop is CASSPPRVAGKVEQYF. In DNA, the CDR3 is TGTGCCAGCAGTCCTCCTAGAGTAGCGGGGAAGGTCGAGCAGTACTTC. The chain joins TRBV6-5 to TRBJ2-7, with 8 bases matching TRBD2. This CDR3 is 16 amino acids long. Losses at the gene ends were 5 bases for V and 6 bases for J; bases not matched to a gene: 15. CDR1 MNHEY and CDR2 SVGAGI come from the germline V gene.

V gene TRBV18 combines with J gene TRBJ1-1; 8 bases fit TRBD1. This CDR3 comprises 16 residues. V shed 3 bases, J shed 1 base, and the junction held 7 bases outside the gene matches. The germline CDR1 and CDR2 sequences are KGHSH and LQKENI. The CDR3 nucleotides are TGTGCCAGCTCACCCCTACCGACAGGGGCGAACACTGAAGCTTTCTTT. It specifies CASSPLPTGANTEAFF.

The chain is built from TRBV12-3 or TRBV12-4 and TRBJ2-1; D assignment may be TRBD1 or TRBD2 (6 bases each). Trimming took off 2 bases at V and 8 bases at J, with 22 bases between the two ends. This CDR3 has 17 amino acids. CDR3 nucleotides: TGTGCCAGCAGTTTATGGGGCCGGGGGCTATCACAATATGAGCAGTTCTTC. Its translation is CASSLWGRGLSQYEQFF.

This clonotype occurred a few times. This sequence joins TRBV20-1 and TRBJ1-1; possibly TRBD1 for D (6 bases). This CDR3 region has 12 residues. CDR1 and CDR2 (germline): DFQATT, SNEGSKA (reference sequence). The V and J ends lost 4 bases and 5 bases respectively, with 11 bases between them. The CDR3 loop reads CSANEGGTEAFF. CDR3 DNA: TGCAGTGCTAATGAAGGGGGAACTGAAGCTTTCTTT.

This clonotype was found a few times. The chain recombines TRBV20-1 with TRBJ1-1; the D is unclear. The CDR3 extends over 16 amino acids. Trimming took 1 base from V and 0 from J, leaving 15 bases between them. Germline loops: CDR1 DFQATT, CDR2 SNEGSKA (reference sequence). CDR3 residues: CSARVLGRRMNTEAFF. The CDR3 DNA is TGCAGTGCTAGAGTCTTAGGCAGGAGGATGAACACTGAAGCTTTCTTT.

This clonotype has more than one count but fewer than ten. The chain couples TRBV10-3 to TRBJ2-7; no reliable D call. V was shortened by 6 bases and J by 4 bases, with 7 bases between the two germline ends. CDR1 and CDR2 from the germline V gene are ENHRY and SYGVKD. The CDR3 runs 11 residues. CDR3 region: CAISLGYEQYF. CDR3 sequence (DNA): TGTGCCATCAGCCTCGGGTACGAGCAGTACTTC.

V is TRBV19 and J is TRBJ1-5; D perhaps matches TRBD1 (5 bases). The V gene's germline CDR1 is LNHDA and CDR2 SQIVND (reference sequence). With 5 bases removed from V and 6 bases from J, the gap between germline ends came to 14 bases. The CDR3 length is 14 residues. CDR3 protein: CASSAGGRGQPQHF. The CDR3, as DNA: TGTGCCAGTAGTGCCGGGGGAAGGGGTCAGCCCCAGCATTTT. The full variable domain, rest sourced from reference TRBV19 and TRBJ1-5, is DGGITQSPKYLFRKEGQNVTLSCEQNLNHDAMYWYRQDPGQGLRLIYYSQIVNDFQKGDIAEGYSVSREKKESFPLTVTSAQKNPTAFYLCASSAGGRGQPQHFGDGTRLSIL.

The rearrangement uses TRBV14 and TRBJ2-3; 9 positions match TRBD1. Germline CDR1 and CDR2: SGHDN and FVKESK. Losses at the gene ends were 4 bases for V and 1 base for J; bases not matched to a gene: 6. The CDR3 consists of 16 residues. Here the CDR3 reads CASSPRTGEGTDTQYF. The CDR3 coding sequence is TGTGCCAGCAGCCCCAGGACAGGGGAGGGCACAGATACGCAGTATTTT.

At least ten counts were recorded for this clonotype. The V and J genes are TRBV4-1 and TRBJ2-5, with 8 bases fitting TRBD1. CDR1 and CDR2 (germline): MGHRA, YSYEKL. CDR3 length equals 15 residues. J was trimmed by 2 bases and V by 3 bases; bases with no gene match: 5. DNA of the CDR3: TGCGCCAGCAGCCACGGGGACAGGCATCAAGAGACCCAGTACTTC. Translation gives CASSHGDRHQETQYF.

This clonotype was recorded at least ten times. This rearrangement joins TRBV28 to TRBJ1-6; 7 nucleotides agree with TRBD1. The CDR3 consists of 13 residues. The germline gives CDR1 MDHEN, CDR2 SYDVKM. V gave up 6 bases and J gave up 9 bases; unmatched junction bases: 5. The CDR3 loop reads CASSGTERSPLHF. For the CDR3, the DNA is TGTGCCAGCAGCGGGACAGAGCGTTCACCCCTCCACTTT.

This clonotype was found once. This rearrangement joins TRBV5-1 to TRBJ1-3, with D perhaps matching TRBD1 (6 bases). V was clipped by 0 bases and J by 3 bases, with 13 bases between them. The length of the CDR3 is 16 residues. Germline lookup yields CDR1 SGHRS and CDR2 YFSETQ. CDR3: CASSLGATGSGNTIYF. CDR3 in DNA: TGCGCCAGCAGCTTGGGGGCCACAGGGAGTGGAAACACCATATATTTT.

The gene calls are TRBV20-1 and TRBJ2-7, with 11 bases that match TRBD2. The trim removed 1 base at V and 7 bases at J, leaving 9 bases unmatched. CDR1 is DFQATT and CDR2 is SNEGSKA in the germline V gene (reference sequence). The CDR3 runs 15 residues. The CDR3 DNA follows: TGCAGTGCTAGAGGGGCTAGCGGGGGGATGTTTGAGCAGTACTTC. It encodes CSARGASGGMFEQYF.

This chain connects TRBV12-3 or TRBV12-4 to TRBJ2-1, with 9 bases fitting TRBD2. This CDR3 spans 18 amino acids. Trimming cost V 4 bases and J 5 bases; bases outside gene matches: 15. In DNA form, the CDR3 reads TGTGCCAGCAGTTCCCCGTTACACCTAGCGGGGCTAAACAATGAGCAGTTCTTC. It translates to CASSSPLHLAGLNNEQFF.

This clonotype was counted ten times or more. The chain combines TRBV20-1 with TRBJ1-1; 7 nucleotides match TRBD1. V was pared by 0 bases and J by 9 bases, with 4 bases of the junction left unmatched. Germline loops: CDR1 DFQATT, CDR2 SNEGSKA (reference sequence). The CDR3 runs 12 residues. In nucleotides, the CDR3 is TGCAGTGCTAGAGACCAGACAGGGAAAGCTTTCTTT. Protein sequence: CSARDQTGKAFF.

This chain links TRBV4-1 with TRBJ2-7; no clear D. The germline V gene encodes CDR1 MGHRA and CDR2 YSYEKL. The V end was cut by 4 bases, the J end by 7 bases, with 14 bases between. The CDR3 runs to 13 residues. CDR3 sequence: CASSPPLGGEQYF. The CDR3 DNA is TGCGCCAGCAGCCCCCCTCTAGGTGGGGAGCAGTACTTC.

The CDR3 spells CASSPSTGSQPQHF. The CDR3 bases are TGTGCCAGCAGTCCCTCGACAGGGAGTCAGCCCCAGCATTTT. This chain links TRBV12-3 or TRBV12-4 with TRBJ1-5; 7 bases line up with TRBD1. The CDR3 loop spans 14 amino acids. The V gene end was trimmed by 5 bases and the J gene end by 6 bases; junction bases not matched to a gene: 7.

In DNA, the CDR3 is TGCAGCGTTGCTCAGGGCGTCTACGAGCAGTACTTC. Its protein is CSVAQGVYEQYF. The gene calls are TRBV29-1 and TRBJ2-7; possible D gene TRBD1, 5 bases. The V end was cut by 4 bases, the J end by 3 bases, with 10 bases between. The CDR3 runs 12 residues. Germline CDR1 is SQVTM and CDR2 is ANQGSEA.

The rearrangement joins TRBV12-3 or TRBV12-4 to TRBJ2-7; D possibly corresponds to TRBD1 (5 bases). The V gene lost 3 bases and the J gene lost 2 bases, with 14 bases spanning the gap. The CDR3 runs 15 residues. The CDR3 bases are TGTGCCAGCAGTTTTTTGGGGCACCCACCCTACGAGCAGTACTTC. This sequence encodes CASSFLGHPPYEQYF.

V and J are TRBV28 and TRBJ1-2, with TRBD1 as a possible D gene (6 bases). Germline-derived CDR1 and CDR2 are MDHEN and SYDVKM. CDR3 length: 13 amino acids. V was pared by 5 bases and J by 4 bases, with 11 bases between. The CDR3 here is CASSPPGVYGYTF. The CDR3 DNA sequence: TGTGCCAGCAGTCCCCCAGGGGTCTATGGCTACACCTTC.

This clonotype was detected only a few times. The chain recombines TRBV4-1 with TRBJ2-5, with 8 bases aligning to TRBD1. This CDR3 contains 15 residues. The V segment lost 4 bases and the J segment 5 bases; nucleotides outside the gene matches: 9. Germline V lookup: CDR1 MGHRA, CDR2 YSYEKL. The CDR3 sequence is CASSRDQGAGETQYF. CDR3 DNA: TGCGCCAGCAGCCGAGACCAGGGGGCAGGGGAGACCCAGTACTTC.

The chain employs TRBV7-8 and TRBJ2-7; TRBD2 matches at 10 bases. CDR1 and CDR2 (germline): SGHVS, FQNEAQ. V was clipped by 5 bases and J by 1 base; unmatched bases: 8. There are 16 residues in the CDR3. The CDR3: CASSAISGGESYEQYF. CDR3 nucleotide sequence: TGTGCCAGCAGCGCGATAAGCGGGGGGGAATCCTACGAGCAGTACTTC.

This clonotype was counted only a few times. V is TRBV5-1 and J is TRBJ2-1, with 12 bases matching TRBD2. Germline loops: CDR1 SGHRS, CDR2 YFSETQ. Germline trimming cut 3 bases from V and 0 bases from J; bases unmatched to any gene: 10. This CDR3 has 19 amino acids. CDR3 in amino acids: CASSWWLAGGSPSYNEQFF. The CDR3 region has the DNA TGCGCCAGCAGCTGGTGGCTAGCGGGGGGGAGTCCCTCCTACAATGAGCAGTTCTTC.